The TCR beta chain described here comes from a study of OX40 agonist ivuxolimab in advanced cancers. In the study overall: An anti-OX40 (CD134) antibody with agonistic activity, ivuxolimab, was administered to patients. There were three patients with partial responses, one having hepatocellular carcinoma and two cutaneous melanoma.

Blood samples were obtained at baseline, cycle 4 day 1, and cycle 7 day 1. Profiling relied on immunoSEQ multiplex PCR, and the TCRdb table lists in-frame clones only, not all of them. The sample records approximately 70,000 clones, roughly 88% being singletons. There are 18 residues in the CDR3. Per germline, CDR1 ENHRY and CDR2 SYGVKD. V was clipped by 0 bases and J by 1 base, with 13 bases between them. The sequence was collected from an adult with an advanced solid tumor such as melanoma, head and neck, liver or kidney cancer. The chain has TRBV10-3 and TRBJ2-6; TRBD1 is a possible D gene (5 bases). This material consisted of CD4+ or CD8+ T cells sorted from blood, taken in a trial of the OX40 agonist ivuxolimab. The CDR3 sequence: CAISESRADLSGANVLTF. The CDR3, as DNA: TGTGCCATCAGTGAGTCCAGGGCAGACCTATCTGGGGCCAACGTCCTGACTTTC.